Following are 9 T cell receptor beta chains from one sample sequenced in a study of T cells after yellow fever vaccination. A single record per CDR3 protein comes from TCRdb applying MiXCR to the 5' RACE reads. The data contain about 360,000 distinct CDR3 sequences, 6.2% of them seen just once; the ten biggest clones take up about 15%. This specimen consisted of PBMCs, obtained 5 days after the yellow fever booster vaccination. These receptors all stem from a young man who received the YFV17D yellow fever vaccine.

In its sample, this clonotype was seen many times. The genes are TRBV7-2 and TRBJ2-7; D assignment may be TRBD1 or TRBD2 (5 bases each). This CDR3 has 15 amino acids. Trimming cost V 0 bases and J 9 bases, with 18 bases left between them. The germline CDR1 and CDR2 sequences are SGHTA and FQGNSA. CDR3: CASSLAQGAFSGQYF. The CDR3 DNA is TGTGCCAGCAGCTTAGCTCAGGGAGCTTTTTCGGGGCAGTACTTC.

CDR3 sequence reads: CASSDMGQYF. The CDR3 DNA reads as TGTGCCAGCAGTGACATGGGCCAGTACTTC. The chain links TRBV25-1 to TRBJ2-7, with D uncertain. Per germline, CDR1 MGHDK and CDR2 SYGVNS. The V and J ends lost 3 bases and 10 bases respectively, with 7 bases between them. This CDR3 region has 10 residues.

This clonotype was recorded at least ten times. The rearrangement joins TRBV7-2 to TRBJ2-1; 7 bases agree with TRBD2. In germline, CDR1 is SGHTA, CDR2 FQGNSA. This CDR3 has 13 residues. V dropped 5 bases and J dropped 5; count of bases not matched to a gene: 3. The CDR3 reads CASSPLADNEQFF. DNA of the CDR3: TGTGCCAGCAGCCCTCTAGCGGACAATGAGCAGTTCTTC. Full variable domain (remainder filled in from reference TRBV7-2 and TRBJ2-1): GAGVSQSPSNKVTEKGKDVELRCDPISGHTALYWYRQSLGQGLEFLIYFQGNSAPDKSGLPSDRFSAERTGGSVSTLTIQRTQQEDSAVYLCASSPLADNEQFFGPGTRLTVL.

CDR3 coding DNA: TGTGCCATGGGTGAAGTGTCGGATACGCAGTATTTT. This sequence encodes CAMGEVSDTQYF. The V and J genes are TRBV10-3 and TRBJ2-3; D call uncertain. Germline lookup yields CDR1 ENHRY and CDR2 SYGVKD. The CDR3 totals 12 residues. Trimming took off 9 bases at V and 6 bases at J, with 13 bases between the two ends.

The rearrangement links TRBV21-1 to TRBJ2-2. TRBV21-1 represents a pseudogene. The CDR3 loop spans 15 amino acids. This CDR3 reads CASSPFCGSAGELFF. The CDR3 nucleotides read TGTGCCAGCAGCCCTTTCTGCGGCTCGGCCGGGGAGCTGTTTTTT.

This clonotype was detected only a few times. The chain carries TRBV19 and TRBJ2-2; D unresolved. The CDR3 consists of 13 residues. The V end was cut by 0 bases, the J end by 5 bases, with 4 bases between. Per the germline V gene, CDR1 is LNHDA and CDR2 is SQIVND (reference sequence). The CDR3 DNA follows: TGTGCCAGTAGTATAGAGATTACCGGGGAGCTGTTTTTT. It is translated as CASSIEITGELFF.

V is TRBV20-1 and J is TRBJ2-3, with 8 bases lining up with TRBD2. V dropped 1 base and J dropped 2; count of bases not matched to a gene: 2. The V gene's germline CDR1 is DFQATT and CDR2 SNEGSKA (reference sequence). The CDR3 is made up of 14 amino acids. CDR3 region: CSARGTSNTDTQYF. The CDR3 coding sequence is TGCAGTGCTAGAGGGACTAGCAACACAGATACGCAGTATTTT.

This clonotype was detected a few times. The V and J genes are TRBV7-2 and TRBJ2-3; 8 nucleotides align to TRBD1. V trimming: 5 bases; J trimming: 6 bases; junction bases outside the gene matches: 7. The germline gives CDR1 SGHTA, CDR2 FQGNSA. The CDR3 runs 14 residues. The CDR3 spells CASSVQGVVDTQYF. CDR3 bases: TGTGCCAGCAGCGTACAGGGGGTTGTTGATACGCAGTATTTT.

Only a few counts were recorded for this clonotype. CDR3 nucleotide sequence: TGTGCCAGCCAGGGGGCTGGTATCACCGGGGAGCTGTTTTTT. It is translated as CASQGAGITGELFF. The chain uses TRBV12-3 or TRBV12-4 and TRBJ2-2, with 8 bases that match TRBD1. This CDR3 has 14 amino acids. Trimming at V came to 8 bases and at J to 4 bases, leaving 6 bases not matched to a gene.